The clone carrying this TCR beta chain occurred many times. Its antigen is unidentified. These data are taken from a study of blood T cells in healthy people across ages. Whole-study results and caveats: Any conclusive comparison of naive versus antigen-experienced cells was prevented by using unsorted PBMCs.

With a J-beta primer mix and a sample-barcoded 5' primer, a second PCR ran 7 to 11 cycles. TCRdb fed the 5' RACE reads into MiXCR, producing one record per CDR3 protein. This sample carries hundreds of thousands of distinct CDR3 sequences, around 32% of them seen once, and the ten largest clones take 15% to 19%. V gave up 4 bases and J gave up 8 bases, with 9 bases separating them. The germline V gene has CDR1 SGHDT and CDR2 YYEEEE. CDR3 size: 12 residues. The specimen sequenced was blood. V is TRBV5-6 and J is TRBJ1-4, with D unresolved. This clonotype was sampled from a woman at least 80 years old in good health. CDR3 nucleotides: TGTGCCAGCAGCCTAATTACGGAAAAACTGTTTTTT. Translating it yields CASSLITEKLFF.